The entry below describes one TCR beta chain. These data come from a study of control samples from healthy donors and cancer patients. The assay was immunoSEQ multiplex PCR, and TCRdb's table has in-frame clones only and misses some. Counted here are 350,000 to 450,000 clones, 75% to 95% occurring once; the ten biggest clones make up more than 6%. Germline assignment: CDR1 LGHNT and CDR2 FRNRAP. This CDR3 is 12 amino acids long. Trimming took off 6 bases at V and 7 bases at J, with 12 bases between the two ends. This chain connects TRBV12-5 to TRBJ1-1; possible D gene TRBD1, 6 bases. The receptor's source is a man aged 40-49 years with head and neck cancer. Sequenced sample: PBMCs. The CDR3 reads CASGNQQGEAFF. The DNA of the CDR3 is TGTGCTAGTGGAAACCAACAGGGTGAAGCTTTCTTT.